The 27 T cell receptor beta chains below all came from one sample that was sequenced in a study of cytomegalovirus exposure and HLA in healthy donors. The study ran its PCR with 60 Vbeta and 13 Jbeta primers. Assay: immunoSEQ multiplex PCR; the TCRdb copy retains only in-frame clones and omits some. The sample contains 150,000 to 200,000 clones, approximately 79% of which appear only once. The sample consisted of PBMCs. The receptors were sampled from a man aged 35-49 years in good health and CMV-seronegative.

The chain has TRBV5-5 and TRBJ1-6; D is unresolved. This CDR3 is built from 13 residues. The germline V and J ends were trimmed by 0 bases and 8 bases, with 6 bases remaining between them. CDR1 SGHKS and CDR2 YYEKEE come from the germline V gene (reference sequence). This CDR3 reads CASSLVRDSPLHF. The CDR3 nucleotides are TGTGCCAGCAGCTTGGTGCGGGATTCACCCCTCCACTTT.

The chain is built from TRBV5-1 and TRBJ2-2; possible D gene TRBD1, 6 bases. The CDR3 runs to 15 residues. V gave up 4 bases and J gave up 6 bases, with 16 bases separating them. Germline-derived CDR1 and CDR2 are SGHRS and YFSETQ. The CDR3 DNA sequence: TGCGCCAGCAGCAAAAAGGGGGATGGCGCCGGGGAGCTGTTTTTT. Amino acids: CASSKKGDGAGELFF.

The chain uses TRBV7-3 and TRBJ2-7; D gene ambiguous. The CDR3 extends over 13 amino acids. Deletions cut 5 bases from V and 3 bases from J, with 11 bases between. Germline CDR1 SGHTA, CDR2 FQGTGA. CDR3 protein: CASSRTSVYEQYF. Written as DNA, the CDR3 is TGTGCCAGCAGCAGAACTTCGGTCTACGAGCAGTACTTC.

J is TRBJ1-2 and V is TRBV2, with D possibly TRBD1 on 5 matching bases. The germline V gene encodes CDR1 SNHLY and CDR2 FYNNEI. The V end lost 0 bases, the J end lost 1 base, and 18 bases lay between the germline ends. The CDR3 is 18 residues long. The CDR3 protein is CASSEALPGTLLNYGYTF. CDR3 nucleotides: TGTGCCAGCAGTGAAGCGCTTCCAGGGACTCTACTTAACTATGGCTACACCTTC. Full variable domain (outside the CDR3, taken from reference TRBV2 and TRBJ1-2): EPEVTQTPSHQVTQMGQEVILRCVPISNHLYFYWYRQILGQKVEFLVSFYNNEISEKSEIFDDQFSVERPDGSNFTLKIRSTKLEDSAMYFCASSEALPGTLLNYGYTFGSGTRLTVV.

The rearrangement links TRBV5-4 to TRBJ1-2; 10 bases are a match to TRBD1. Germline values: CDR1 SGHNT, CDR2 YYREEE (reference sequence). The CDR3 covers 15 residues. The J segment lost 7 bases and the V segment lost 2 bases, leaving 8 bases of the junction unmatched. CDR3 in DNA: TGTGCCAGCAGCTTTACGGGGACAGGGGCTGGTGGCTACACCTTC. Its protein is CASSFTGTGAGGYTF.

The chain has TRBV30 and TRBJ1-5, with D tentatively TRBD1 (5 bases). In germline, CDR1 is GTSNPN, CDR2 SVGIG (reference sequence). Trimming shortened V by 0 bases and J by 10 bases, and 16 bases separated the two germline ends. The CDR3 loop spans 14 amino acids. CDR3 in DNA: TGTGCCTGGAGTGTTAATCGGGAGGGACTACCCCAGCATTTT. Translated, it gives CAWSVNREGLPQHF.

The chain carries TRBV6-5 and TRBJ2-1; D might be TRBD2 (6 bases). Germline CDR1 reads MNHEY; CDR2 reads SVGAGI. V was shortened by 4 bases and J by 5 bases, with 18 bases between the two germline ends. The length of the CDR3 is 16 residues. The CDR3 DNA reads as TGTGCCAGCAGTTCCCTTCCCGGGACTTCGGACAATGAGCAGTTCTTC. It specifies CASSSLPGTSDNEQFF.

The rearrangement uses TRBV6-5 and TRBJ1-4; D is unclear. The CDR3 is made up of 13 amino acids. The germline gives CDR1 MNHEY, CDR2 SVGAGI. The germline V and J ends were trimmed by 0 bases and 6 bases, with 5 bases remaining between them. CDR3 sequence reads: CASSYSRDEKLFF. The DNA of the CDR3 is TGTGCCAGCAGTTACTCCCGCGATGAAAAACTGTTTTTT.

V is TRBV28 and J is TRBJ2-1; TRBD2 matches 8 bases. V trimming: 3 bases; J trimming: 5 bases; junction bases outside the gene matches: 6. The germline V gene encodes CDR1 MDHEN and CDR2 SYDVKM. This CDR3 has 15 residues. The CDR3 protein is CASSFGRGVHNEQFF. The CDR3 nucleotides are TGTGCCAGCAGTTTCGGGCGGGGGGTTCACAATGAGCAGTTCTTC.

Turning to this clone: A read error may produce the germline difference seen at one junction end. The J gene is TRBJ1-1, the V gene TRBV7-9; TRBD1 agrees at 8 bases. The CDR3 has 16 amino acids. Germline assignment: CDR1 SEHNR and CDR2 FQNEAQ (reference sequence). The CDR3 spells CAGSTRTGSLGAEAFF. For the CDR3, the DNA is TGTGCCGGCAGCACCCGGACAGGGTCCCTGGGTGCTGAAGCTTTCTTT. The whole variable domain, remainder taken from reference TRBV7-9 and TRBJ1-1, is DTGVSQNPRHKITKRGQNVTFRCDPISEHNRLYWYRQTLGQGPEFLTYFQNEAQLEKSRLLSDRFSAERPKGSFSTLEIQRTEQGDSAMYLCAGSTRTGSLGAEAFFGQGTRLTVV.

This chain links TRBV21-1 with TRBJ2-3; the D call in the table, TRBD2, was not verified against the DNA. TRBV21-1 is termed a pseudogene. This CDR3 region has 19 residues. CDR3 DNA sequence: TGTGCCAGCAGCAAAAGGAGGGGGGGGCCGTGTTGGGGCACAGATACGCAGTATTTT. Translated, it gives CASSKRRGGPCWGTDTQYF.

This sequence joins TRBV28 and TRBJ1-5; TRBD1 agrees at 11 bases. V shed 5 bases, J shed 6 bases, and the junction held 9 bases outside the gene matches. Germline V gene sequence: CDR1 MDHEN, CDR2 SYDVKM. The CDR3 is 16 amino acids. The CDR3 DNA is TGTGCCAGCAGTGCTCAGGTGGGACAGGGGGGTCAGCCCCAGCATTTT. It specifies CASSAQVGQGGQPQHF.

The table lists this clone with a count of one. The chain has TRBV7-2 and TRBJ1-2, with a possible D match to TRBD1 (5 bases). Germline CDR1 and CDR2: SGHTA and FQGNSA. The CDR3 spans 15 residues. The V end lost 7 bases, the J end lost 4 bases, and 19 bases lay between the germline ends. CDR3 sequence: CASTRLRQGSYGYTF. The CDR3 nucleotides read TGTGCCAGCACCCGCCTGAGGCAGGGAAGCTATGGCTACACCTTC.

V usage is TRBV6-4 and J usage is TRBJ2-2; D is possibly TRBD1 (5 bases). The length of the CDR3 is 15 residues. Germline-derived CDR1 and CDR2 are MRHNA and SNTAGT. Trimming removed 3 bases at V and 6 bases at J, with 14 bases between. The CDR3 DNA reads TGTGCCAGCAGTGAGGTTTCAAGGGGATCCGGGGAGCTGTTTTTT. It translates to CASSEVSRGSGELFF.

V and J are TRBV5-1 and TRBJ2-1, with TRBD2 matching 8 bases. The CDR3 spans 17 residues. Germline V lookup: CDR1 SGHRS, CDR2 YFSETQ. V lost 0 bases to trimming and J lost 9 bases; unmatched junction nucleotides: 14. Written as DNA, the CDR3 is TGCGCCAGCAGCTTGGCGGTAGCGGGGCCGGGGGCGGGTGAGCAGTTCTTC. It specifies CASSLAVAGPGAGEQFF.

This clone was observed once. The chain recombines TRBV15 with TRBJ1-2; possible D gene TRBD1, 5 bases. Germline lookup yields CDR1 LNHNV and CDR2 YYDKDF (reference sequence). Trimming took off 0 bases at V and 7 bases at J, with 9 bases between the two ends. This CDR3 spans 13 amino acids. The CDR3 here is CATSRESGFGYTF. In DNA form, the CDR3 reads TGTGCCACCAGCAGAGAATCAGGGTTTGGCTACACCTTC.

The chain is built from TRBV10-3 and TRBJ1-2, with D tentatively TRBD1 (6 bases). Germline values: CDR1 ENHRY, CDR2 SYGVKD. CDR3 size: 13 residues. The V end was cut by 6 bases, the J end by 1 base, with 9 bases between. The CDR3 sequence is CAISRDNNYGYTF. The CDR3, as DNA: TGTGCCATCAGCCGGGACAATAACTATGGCTACACCTTC.

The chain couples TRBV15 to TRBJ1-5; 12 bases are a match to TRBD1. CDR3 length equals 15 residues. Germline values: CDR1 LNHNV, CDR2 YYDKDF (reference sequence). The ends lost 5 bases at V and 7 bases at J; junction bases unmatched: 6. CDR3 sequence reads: CATSFGTGGSQPQHF. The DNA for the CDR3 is TGTGCCACCAGCTTCGGGACAGGGGGCAGCCAGCCCCAGCATTTT.

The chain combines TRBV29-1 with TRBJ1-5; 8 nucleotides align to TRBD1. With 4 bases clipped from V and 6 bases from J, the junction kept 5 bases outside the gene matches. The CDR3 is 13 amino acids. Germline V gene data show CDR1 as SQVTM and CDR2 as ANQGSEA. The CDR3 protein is CSVVPGGGQPQHF. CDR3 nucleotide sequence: TGCAGCGTTGTCCCAGGGGGCGGTCAGCCCCAGCATTTT.

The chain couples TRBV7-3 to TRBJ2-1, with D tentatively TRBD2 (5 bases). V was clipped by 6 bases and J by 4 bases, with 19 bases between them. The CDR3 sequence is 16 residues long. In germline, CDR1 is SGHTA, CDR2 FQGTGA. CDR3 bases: TGTGCCAGCAGACCTACTAGGATCATCAAATACAATGAGCAGTTCTTC. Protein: CASRPTRIIKYNEQFF. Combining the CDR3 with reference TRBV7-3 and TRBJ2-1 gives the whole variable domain GAGVSQTPSNKVTEKGKYVELRCDPISGHTALYWYRQSLGQGPEFLIYFQGTGAADDSGLPNDRFFAVRPEGSVSTLKIQRTERGDSAVYLCASRPTRIIKYNEQFFGPGTRLTVL.

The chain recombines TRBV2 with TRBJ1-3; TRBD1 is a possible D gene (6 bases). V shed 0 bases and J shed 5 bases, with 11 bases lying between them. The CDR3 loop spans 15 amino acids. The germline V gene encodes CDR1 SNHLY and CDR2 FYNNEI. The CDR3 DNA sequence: TGTGCCAGCAGTGAAGCAGGGGGTAGTAGAAACACCATATATTTT. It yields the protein CASSEAGGSRNTIYF.

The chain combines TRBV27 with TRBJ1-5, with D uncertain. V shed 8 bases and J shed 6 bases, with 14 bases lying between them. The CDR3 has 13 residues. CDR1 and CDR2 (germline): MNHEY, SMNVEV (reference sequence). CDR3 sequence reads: CASGTRTGQPQHF. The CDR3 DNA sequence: TGTGCCAGCGGAACGAGAACGGGTCAGCCCCAGCATTTT.

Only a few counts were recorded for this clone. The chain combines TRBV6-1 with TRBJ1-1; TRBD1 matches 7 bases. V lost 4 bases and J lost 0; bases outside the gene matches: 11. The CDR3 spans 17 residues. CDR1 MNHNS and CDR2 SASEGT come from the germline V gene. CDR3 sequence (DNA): TGTGCCAGCAGTGGGAACAGGGGCAATTTTATGAACACTGAAGCTTTCTTT. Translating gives CASSGNRGNFMNTEAFF.

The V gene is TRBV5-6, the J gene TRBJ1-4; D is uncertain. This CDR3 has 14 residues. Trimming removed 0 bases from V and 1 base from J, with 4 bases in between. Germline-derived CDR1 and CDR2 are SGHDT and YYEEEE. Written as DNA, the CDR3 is TGTGCCAGCAGCTTGGACAGAACTAATGAAAAACTGTTTTTT. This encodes CASSLDRTNEKLFF. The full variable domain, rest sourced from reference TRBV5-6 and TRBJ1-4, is DAGVTQSPTHLIKTRGQQVTLRCSPKSGHDTVSWYQQALGQGPQFIFQYYEEEERQRGNFPDRFSGHQFPNYSSELNVNALLLGDSALYLCASSLDRTNEKLFFGSGTQLSVL.

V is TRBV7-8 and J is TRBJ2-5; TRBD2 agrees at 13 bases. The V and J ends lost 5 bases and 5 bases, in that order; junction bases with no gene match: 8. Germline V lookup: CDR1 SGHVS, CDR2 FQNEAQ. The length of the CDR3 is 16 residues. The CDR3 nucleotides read TGTGCCAGCAGCGGGACTAGCGGGGTTTGGGGGGAGACCCAGTACTTC. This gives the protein CASSGTSGVWGETQYF.

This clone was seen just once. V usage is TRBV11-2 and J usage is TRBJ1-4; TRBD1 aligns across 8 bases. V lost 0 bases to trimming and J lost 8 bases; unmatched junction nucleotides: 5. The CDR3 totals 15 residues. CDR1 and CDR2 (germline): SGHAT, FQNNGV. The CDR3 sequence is CASSLEAGGAEKLFF. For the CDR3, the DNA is TGTGCCAGCAGCTTAGAGGCAGGGGGCGCCGAAAAACTGTTTTTT. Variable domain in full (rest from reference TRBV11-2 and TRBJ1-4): EAGVAQSPRYKIIEKRQSVAFWCNPISGHATLYWYQQILGQGPKLLIQFQNNGVVDDSQLPKDRFSAERLKGVDSTLKIQPAKLEDSAVYLCASSLEAGGAEKLFFGSGTQLSVL.

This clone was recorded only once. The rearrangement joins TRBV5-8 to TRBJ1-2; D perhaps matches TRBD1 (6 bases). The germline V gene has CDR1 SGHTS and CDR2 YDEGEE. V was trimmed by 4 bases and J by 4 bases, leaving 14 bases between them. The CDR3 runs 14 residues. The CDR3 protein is CASSGGEVTYGYTF. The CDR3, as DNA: TGTGCCAGCAGCGGGGGCGAGGTTACCTATGGCTACACCTTC.